This is a list of T cell receptor beta chains from one sample in a study of T cells in Graves' hyperthyroidism and ophthalmopathy. TCRdb called the multiplex PCR reads again in MiXCR, with one record for every CDR3 protein. This sample has under 350,000 distinct CDR3 sequences, with roughly 15% found just once. The sequencing input was blood. The receptors shown here come from a woman aged 40-49 years with Graves' ophthalmopathy. CDR3s include the opening cysteine and the closing phenylalanine or tryptophan. The D gene is left open where the match is weak. Size is stated for part of the rows, as once, few or many counts, or as a class when the clone is expanded.

V gene: TRBV6-5; J gene: TRBJ1-2; CDR3 length: 16; clone size: many; D gene: -; CDR3 protein: CASSYFKRVSNYGYTF; CDR3 DNA: TGTGCCAGCAGTTACTTCAAAAGAGTCTCTAACTATGGCTACACCTTC
V gene: TRBV29-1; J gene: TRBJ1-2; CDR3 length: 13; clone size: many; D gene: TRBD1; CDR3 protein: CSVAGQVDDGYTF; CDR3 DNA: TGCAGCGTTGCGGGACAGGTTGATGACGGCTACACCTTC
V gene: TRBV24-1; J gene: TRBJ2-4; CDR3 length: 13; clone size: many; D gene: -; CDR3 protein: CATSEGVKNIQYF; CDR3 DNA: TGTGCCACCAGTGAGGGTGTCAAAAACATTCAGTACTTC
V gene: TRBV2; J gene: TRBJ1-2; CDR3 length: 14; clone size: -; D gene: -; CDR3 protein: CASHGTQGDLGYTF; CDR3 DNA: TGTGCCAGCCACGGGACTCAGGGCGATCTTGGCTACACCTTC
V gene: TRBV28; J gene: TRBJ2-7; CDR3 length: 11; clone size: many; D gene: -; CDR3 protein: CAITGSYEQYF; CDR3 DNA: TGTGCCATAACAGGGAGTTACGAGCAGTACTTC
V gene: TRBV12-3/TRBV12-4; J gene: TRBJ1-2; CDR3 length: 14; clone size: few; D gene: TRBD1; CDR3 protein: CASSLKTGGYGHTF; CDR3 DNA: TGTGCCAGCAGTTTAAAGACAGGGGGCTATGGCCACACCTTC
V gene: TRBV10-1; J gene: TRBJ1-3; CDR3 length: 20; clone size: few; D gene: -; CDR3 protein: CASNHPGWAVNPYSGNTIYF; CDR3 DNA: TGCGCCAGCAATCACCCAGGGTGGGCGGTAAATCCCTACTCTGGAAACACCATATATTTT
V gene: TRBV28; J gene: TRBJ2-2; CDR3 length: 13; clone size: many; D gene: TRBD1; CDR3 protein: CASSSRNRGILFF; CDR3 DNA: TGTGCCAGCAGTTCCCGGAACAGGGGTATCCTGTTTTTT
V gene: TRBV2; J gene: TRBJ1-2; CDR3 length: 14; clone size: many; D gene: -; CDR3 protein: CASSKKERGGGYTF; CDR3 DNA: TGTGCCAGCAGTAAAAAGGAGAGGGGGGGCGGCTACACCTTC
V gene: TRBV12-3/TRBV12-4; J gene: TRBJ2-5; CDR3 length: 14; clone size: many; D gene: -; CDR3 protein: CASSYGGHQETQYF; CDR3 DNA: TGTGCCAGCAGTTATGGCGGTCATCAAGAGACCCAGTACTTC
V gene: TRBV20-1; J gene: TRBJ2-2; CDR3 length: 12; clone size: many; D gene: -; CDR3 protein: CSARSGSWELFF; CDR3 DNA: TGCAGTGCTAGGTCAGGATCGTGGGAGCTGTTTTTT
V gene: TRBV11-3; J gene: TRBJ1-1; CDR3 length: 13; clone size: -; D gene: -; CDR3 protein: CASSLWGRTEAFF; CDR3 DNA: TGTGCCAGCAGCTTATGGGGGCGCACTGAAGCTTTCTTT
V gene: TRBV7-2; J gene: TRBJ1-4; CDR3 length: 15; clone size: few; D gene: -; CDR3 protein: CASSLALHSVEKLFF; CDR3 DNA: TGTGCCAGCAGCTTAGCGCTCCACAGTGTTGAAAAACTGTTTTTT
V gene: TRBV12-3/TRBV12-4; J gene: TRBJ1-3; CDR3 length: 16; clone size: many; D gene: -; CDR3 protein: CASRREGLLSGNTIYF; CDR3 DNA: TGTGCCAGCAGGCGGGAGGGGCTCCTCTCTGGAAACACCATATATTTT
V gene: TRBV20-1; J gene: TRBJ2-1; CDR3 length: 16; clone size: many; D gene: TRBD2; CDR3 protein: CSARDASGTVDGEQFF; CDR3 DNA: TGCAGTGCTAGAGACGCTAGCGGGACCGTCGATGGTGAGCAGTTCTTC
V gene: TRBV12-3/TRBV12-4; J gene: TRBJ2-7; CDR3 length: 15; clone size: many; D gene: -; CDR3 protein: CASSPSGTSPYEQYF; CDR3 DNA: TGTGCCAGCAGCCCTTCCGGGACATCTCCCTACGAGCAGTACTTC
V gene: TRBV15; J gene: TRBJ2-5; CDR3 length: 14; clone size: -; D gene: -; CDR3 protein: CATSRGNLQETQYF; CDR3 DNA: TGTGCCACCAGCAGAGGGAATCTTCAAGAGACCCAGTACTTC
V gene: TRBV24-1; J gene: TRBJ1-2; CDR3 length: 14; clone size: many; D gene: TRBD1; CDR3 protein: CATSDGQVKNGYTF; CDR3 DNA: TGTGCCACCAGTGATGGACAGGTAAAGAATGGCTACACCTTC
V gene: TRBV20-1; J gene: TRBJ1-2; CDR3 length: 13; clone size: many; D gene: -; CDR3 protein: CSARGARAQGYTF; CDR3 DNA: TGCAGTGCTAGAGGAGCTCGGGCCCAAGGCTACACCTTC
V gene: TRBV4-2; J gene: TRBJ1-3; CDR3 length: 16; clone size: -; D gene: -; CDR3 protein: CASSPLSGGRGNTIYF; CDR3 DNA: TGTGCCAGCAGCCCTCTAAGCGGGGGCCGTGGAAACACCATATATTTT
V gene: TRBV6-1; J gene: TRBJ1-5; CDR3 length: 16; clone size: -; D gene: TRBD1; CDR3 protein: CASSVITGGLNQPQHF; CDR3 DNA: TGTGCCAGCAGCGTGATAACAGGGGGCCTCAATCAGCCCCAGCATTTT
V gene: TRBV6-1; J gene: TRBJ1-5; CDR3 length: 13; clone size: -; D gene: -; CDR3 protein: CASSPGSLGPQHF; CDR3 DNA: TGTGCCAGCAGTCCTGGGTCTCTTGGACCCCAGCATTTT
V gene: TRBV2; J gene: TRBJ2-1; CDR3 length: 14; clone size: -; D gene: -; CDR3 protein: CASSRDRSVNEQFF; CDR3 DNA: TGTGCCAGCAGCCGGGACCGAAGCGTCAATGAGCAGTTCTTC
V gene: TRBV20-1; J gene: TRBJ1-1; CDR3 length: 13; clone size: many; D gene: TRBD1; CDR3 protein: CSASGQGGTEAFF; CDR3 DNA: TGCAGTGCTAGCGGACAGGGGGGTACTGAAGCTTTCTTT
V gene: TRBV7-3; J gene: TRBJ2-7; CDR3 length: 17; clone size: -; D gene: TRBD1; CDR3 protein: CASSLTGQAGTGYEQYF; CDR3 DNA: TGTGCCAGCAGCTTAACGGGACAGGCCGGGACGGGGTACGAGCAGTACTTC
V gene: TRBV7-9; J gene: TRBJ2-7; CDR3 length: 14; clone size: -; D gene: -; CDR3 protein: CATPVSGDGDEQYF; CDR3 DNA: TGTGCCACCCCGGTAAGCGGTGACGGAGACGAGCAGTACTTC
V gene: TRBV5-6; J gene: TRBJ2-7; CDR3 length: 19; clone size: -; D gene: -; CDR3 protein: CASSQDRDTSILPPYEQYF; CDR3 DNA: TGTGCCAGCAGCCAAGACCGGGACACCAGCATACTCCCCCCGTACGAGCAGTACTTC
V gene: TRBV11-2; J gene: TRBJ2-7; CDR3 length: 15; clone size: few; D gene: -; CDR3 protein: CASSLDYGTPYEQYF; CDR3 DNA: TGTGCCAGCAGCTTAGATTACGGGACACCGTACGAGCAGTACTTC
V gene: TRBV20-1; J gene: TRBJ2-1; CDR3 length: 15; clone size: -; D gene: TRBD2; CDR3 protein: CSARDQLAGINEQFF; CDR3 DNA: TGCAGTGCTAGAGATCAACTAGCGGGGATAAATGAGCAGTTCTTC
V gene: TRBV11-2; J gene: TRBJ2-2; CDR3 length: 15; clone size: many; D gene: TRBD1; CDR3 protein: CASSLTGGATGELFF; CDR3 DNA: TGTGCCAGCAGCTTAACAGGGGGCGCGACCGGGGAGCTGTTTTTT
V gene: TRBV28; J gene: TRBJ2-3; CDR3 length: 15; clone size: many; D gene: -; CDR3 protein: CASSLSGTSTDTQYF; CDR3 DNA: TGTGCCAGCAGTTTATCCGGAACTAGCACAGATACGCAGTATTTT
V gene: TRBV20-1; J gene: TRBJ1-1; CDR3 length: 13; clone size: -; D gene: -; CDR3 protein: CSAVTTGNTEAFF; CDR3 DNA: TGCAGTGCCGTTACGACAGGGAACACTGAAGCTTTCTTT
V gene: TRBV20-1; J gene: TRBJ2-7; CDR3 length: 14; clone size: -; D gene: -; CDR3 protein: CSAPTQPSSYEQYF; CDR3 DNA: TGCAGTGCCCCGACCCAACCCTCATCCTACGAGCAGTACTTC
V gene: TRBV19; J gene: TRBJ1-2; CDR3 length: 12; clone size: -; D gene: -; CDR3 protein: CASSISVYGYTF; CDR3 DNA: TGTGCCAGTAGTATATCAGTCTATGGCTACACCTTC
V gene: TRBV28; J gene: TRBJ2-3; CDR3 length: 15; clone size: many; D gene: TRBD2; CDR3 protein: CASSLLREGPDTQYF; CDR3 DNA: TGTGCCAGCAGTTTATTGCGGGAGGGCCCCGATACGCAGTATTTT
V gene: TRBV10-2; J gene: TRBJ2-7; CDR3 length: 13; clone size: -; D gene: -; CDR3 protein: CASTADSSYEQYF; CDR3 DNA: TGCGCCAGCACGGCGGATAGCTCCTACGAGCAGTACTTC
V gene: TRBV11-2; J gene: TRBJ2-1; CDR3 length: 15; clone size: -; D gene: -; CDR3 protein: CASSSKVPSYNEQFF; CDR3 DNA: TGTGCCAGCAGTTCCAAGGTTCCCTCCTACAATGAGCAGTTCTTC
V gene: TRBV6-1; J gene: TRBJ1-2; CDR3 length: 13; clone size: many; D gene: -; CDR3 protein: CASSRSLDYGYTF; CDR3 DNA: TGTGCCAGCTCGCGGTCGCTGGACTATGGCTACACCTTC
V gene: TRBV28; J gene: TRBJ2-1; CDR3 length: 16; clone size: many; D gene: TRBD2; CDR3 protein: CASRADSGRVRNEQFF; CDR3 DNA: TGTGCCAGCAGAGCTGATAGCGGGAGGGTGAGAAATGAGCAGTTCTTC
V gene: TRBV29-1; J gene: TRBJ1-3; CDR3 length: 10; clone size: -; D gene: -; CDR3 protein: CSVEANTIYF; CDR3 DNA: TGCAGCGTTGAAGCGAACACCATATATTTT
V gene: TRBV19; J gene: TRBJ2-1; CDR3 length: 17; clone size: -; D gene: -; CDR3 protein: CASSINRGGAVYNEQFF; CDR3 DNA: TGTGCCAGTAGTATAAACAGGGGCGGGGCGGTTTACAATGAGCAGTTCTTC
V gene: TRBV7-8; J gene: TRBJ1-2; CDR3 length: 16; clone size: -; D gene: -; CDR3 protein: CASSLAGRGAGRGYTF; CDR3 DNA: TGTGCCAGCAGCTTAGCAGGCAGGGGCGCAGGACGTGGCTACACCTTC
V gene: TRBV3-1; J gene: TRBJ2-1; CDR3 length: 14; clone size: -; D gene: TRBD2; CDR3 protein: CASSPGLAGAKKFF; CDR3 DNA: TGTGCCAGCAGCCCGGGACTAGCGGGGGCGAAAAAGTTCTTC
V gene: TRBV7-9; J gene: TRBJ1-6; CDR3 length: 17; clone size: -; D gene: -; CDR3 protein: CASSPPDPSWGGSPLHF; CDR3 DNA: TGTGCCAGCAGCCCCCCCGACCCTAGTTGGGGAGGTTCACCCCTCCACTTT
V gene: TRBV18; J gene: TRBJ2-1; CDR3 length: 15; clone size: few; D gene: -; CDR3 protein: CASSLNGRSYNEQFF; CDR3 DNA: TGTGCCAGCTCGCTGAATGGGCGGTCCTACAATGAGCAGTTCTTC
V gene: TRBV9; J gene: TRBJ1-2; CDR3 length: 16; clone size: few; D gene: TRBD1; CDR3 protein: CASSVGQGTGNYGYTF; CDR3 DNA: TGTGCCAGCAGCGTGGGACAGGGAACGGGTAACTATGGCTACACCTTC
V gene: TRBV6-1; J gene: TRBJ1-1; CDR3 length: 15; clone size: many; D gene: -; CDR3 protein: CASRNSLTGRTEAFF; CDR3 DNA: TGTGCCAGCAGAAACTCTCTAACGGGTCGAACTGAAGCTTTCTTT
V gene: TRBV5-4; J gene: TRBJ2-3; CDR3 length: 13; clone size: few; D gene: -; CDR3 protein: CASSSWIGDTQYF; CDR3 DNA: TGTGCCAGCAGCTCCTGGATTGGGGATACGCAGTATTTT
V gene: TRBV6-1; J gene: TRBJ1-5; CDR3 length: 14; clone size: many; D gene: -; CDR3 protein: CASREGGRSQPQHF; CDR3 DNA: TGTGCCAGCAGGGAGGGGGGAAGGAGTCAGCCCCAGCATTTT
V gene: TRBV20-1; J gene: TRBJ2-1; CDR3 length: 15; clone size: -; D gene: -; CDR3 protein: CSASSFLRVNREQFF; CDR3 DNA: TGCAGTGCTAGCTCATTTTTACGGGTGAATCGCGAGCAGTTCTTC
V gene: TRBV5-4; J gene: TRBJ1-6; CDR3 length: 17; clone size: few; D gene: TRBD1; CDR3 protein: CASSLGGATGGNSPLHF; CDR3 DNA: TGTGCCAGCAGCTTGGGAGGCGCGACAGGGGGGAATTCACCCCTCCACTTT
V gene: TRBV4-1; J gene: TRBJ1-2; CDR3 length: 13; clone size: -; D gene: -; CDR3 protein: CASSQRGNYGYTF; CDR3 DNA: TGCGCCAGCAGCCAACGGGGGAACTATGGCTACACCTTC
V gene: TRBV12-5; J gene: TRBJ1-1; CDR3 length: 14; clone size: many; D gene: -; CDR3 protein: CASGLAYGDTEAFF; CDR3 DNA: TGTGCTAGTGGTTTGGCCTACGGCGACACTGAAGCTTTCTTT
V gene: TRBV2; J gene: TRBJ1-4; CDR3 length: 15; clone size: many; D gene: -; CDR3 protein: CASSEGQGLVEKLFF; CDR3 DNA: TGTGCCAGCAGTGAGGGGCAGGGGCTCGTTGAAAAACTGTTTTTT
V gene: TRBV24-1; J gene: TRBJ2-3; CDR3 length: 14; clone size: many; D gene: -; CDR3 protein: CATSEYGAADTQYF; CDR3 DNA: TGTGCCACCAGTGAATACGGAGCAGCAGATACGCAGTATTTT